This TCR beta chain was sequenced during a study of graft-versus-host responses after intestinal transplantation. About the research overall: Multivisceral, liver-intestinal, or isolated intestinal transplants were given to recipients. Study conclusions and caveats: Detected in recipient marrow were GvH clones, some of which were first observed in ileum or blood.

The method was immunoSEQ multiplex PCR; TCRdb's version includes in-frame clones alone and lacks a portion of them. Among some 95,000 clones listed, roughly 90% were seen once. The length of the CDR3 is 14 residues. Trimming at V came to 5 bases and at J to 2 bases, leaving 5 bases not matched to a gene. Germline assignment: CDR1 SEHNR and CDR2 FQNEAQ (reference sequence). With respect to this clone: Antigen: not known. The same CDR3 is also encoded by other DNA sequences in this sample.

Sample: unstimulated CD8+ T cells sorted from spleen or lymph node cells, taken before intestinal transplant. The source of this sequence is a human donor who received an intestinal transplant. V and J are TRBV7-9 and TRBJ2-7; the match to TRBD1 covers 8 bases. Written as DNA, the CDR3 is TGTGCCAGCAGCCTGGCGGACAGGGCCTACGAGCAGTACTTC. This codes for CASSLADRAYEQYF.